This TCR beta chain originates from a study of control samples from healthy donors and cancer patients. CDR1 and CDR2 from the germline V gene are SEHNR and FQNEAQ (reference sequence). This CDR3 region has 18 residues. Deletions cut 5 bases from V and 0 bases from J, with 20 bases between. Profiled with immunoSEQ multiplex PCR; TCRdb holds only in-frame clones, not every one. The sample shows around 110,000 clones, approximately 92% of them seen only once. The chain carries TRBV7-9 and TRBJ1-3; possible D gene TRBD1, 5 bases. Specimen: PBMCs. The receptor comes from a woman aged 45 to 65 with colorectal cancer. CDR3 residues: CASSRDTYQRGSGNTIYF. CDR3 bases: TGTGCCAGCAGCCGAGACACTTACCAGAGGGGCTCTGGAAACACCATATATTTT.